Listed below are T cell receptor beta chains from one sample, sequenced in a study of T cell responses to AZD1222 COVID-19 vaccine. The data were produced by immunoSEQ multiplex PCR, yet TCRdb's version contains in-frame clones alone and is incomplete. The repertoire has approximately 70,000 clones, 88% of them found once; the top ten carry approximately 9.1%. Specimen: peripheral blood, collected 28 days after the second dose of the MenACWY control vaccine. These TCRs come from an adult who received the MenACWY meningococcal vaccine as a control. Both conserved end residues are part of each CDR3. Fields, in order: D gene, J gene, V gene, clone size, CDR3 DNA, CDR3 protein. The D gene is left open where the match is weak. For some rows the clone size is stated as once, few or many, or as a class when expanded; others skip it.

>-|TRBJ1-3|TRBV5-1|-
TGCGCCAGCAGCTTGGGGGGGACCTCTGGAAACACCATATATTTT
CASSLGGTSGNTIYF
>-|TRBJ1-1|TRBV28|once
TGTGCCAGCAGTACAACGAGGGGCGGGATTAGGGACACTGAAGCTTTCTTT
CASSTTRGGIRDTEAFF
>-|TRBJ1-4|TRBV19|once
TGTGCCAGTAGTATTGGCAGGCAAAATGAAAAACTGTTTTTT
CASSIGRQNEKLFF
>TRBD2|TRBJ2-1|TRBV4-3|-
TGCGCCAGCAGCCCTCGGACTAGCGGGGGGGCCACCTACAATGAGCAGTTCTTC
CASSPRTSGGATYNEQFF
>-|TRBJ2-1|TRBV6-2/TRBV6-3|-
TGTGCCAGCAGTGGGTACGGGCGCAATGAGCAGTTCTTC
CASSGYGRNEQFF
>-|TRBJ2-3|TRBV27|-
TGTGCCAGCAGTTCTGACACAGATACGCAGTATTTT
CASSSDTDTQYF
>TRBD1|TRBJ2-7|TRBV4-2|once
TGTGCCAGCAGCCGGGACAGGGGGGGGTACGAGCAGTACTTC
CASSRDRGGYEQYF
>-|TRBJ1-1|TRBV6-1|-
TGTGCCAGCAGCGAAGACTTTGACGGGACTGAAGCTTTCTTT
CASSEDFDGTEAFF
>TRBD1|TRBJ1-1|TRBV3-1/TRBV3-2|-
TGTGCCAGCAGCCTAACAGGGGGGAACACTGAAGCTTTCTTT
CASSLTGGNTEAFF
>-|TRBJ2-7|TRBV9|once
TGTGCCAGCAGCGTAGCTCAGGGTGCCTACGAGCAGTACTTC
CASSVAQGAYEQYF
>TRBD1|TRBJ1-4|TRBV5-1|-
TGCGCCAGCAGCTTTAATCCCCTCGGACAGGGCAATGAAAAACTGTTTTTT
CASSFNPLGQGNEKLFF
>-|TRBJ2-3|TRBV7-9|-
TGTGCCAGCAGCTTAGTCGGGGTTACTCCGCAGTATTTT
CASSLVGVTPQYF
>-|TRBJ1-2|TRBV15|-
TGTGCCACCAGCAGAGGCGATTACGATGGCTACACCTTC
CATSRGDYDGYTF
>-|TRBJ1-1|TRBV9|-
TGTGCCAGCAGCGTAGCAGGGAAGAGCACTGAAGCTTTCTTT
CASSVAGKSTEAFF
>-|TRBJ1-2|TRBV19|-
TGTGCCAGTAGTACGCCGGTGGGCACAGCTAACTATGGCTACACCTTC
CASSTPVGTANYGYTF
>-|TRBJ2-2|TRBV27|-
TGTGCCAGCAGTTTCCAGACGGGGAACACCGGGGAGCTGTTTTTT
CASSFQTGNTGELFF
>-|TRBJ1-1|TRBV10-3|-
TGTGCCATCAGTGATTCCACAGACATGAACACTGAAGCTTTCTTT
CAISDSTDMNTEAFF
>TRBD1|TRBJ2-7|TRBV6-5|once
TGTGCCAGCAGTCCGGGACAGGGAAAGTACGAGCAGTACTTC
CASSPGQGKYEQYF
>TRBD2|TRBJ2-2|TRBV4-1|-
TGCGCCAGCAGCTCAGGGCTACTAGCGGGGGGGATCGGGGAGCTGTTTTTT
CASSSGLLAGGIGELFF
>-|TRBJ2-7|TRBV28|-
-
CASSSSDRGLSYEQYF
>TRBD1|TRBJ1-1|TRBV28|-
TGTGCCAGCGCCGGGTCCCGCAGTACAGGGGGCCGGGGGAACACTGAAGCTTTCTTT
CASAGSRSTGGRGNTEAFF
>TRBD1|TRBJ1-5|TRBV7-8|-
TGTGCCAGCAGCCCCTGGACAGGGGGCATAGGTCAGCCCCAGCATTTT
CASSPWTGGIGQPQHF